Listed below are T cell receptor beta chains from one sample, sequenced in a study of PD-L1 blockade in urothelial cancer. The protocol was immunoSEQ multiplex PCR, while the TCRdb copy is restricted to in-frame clones and leaves out a portion. Here the sample spans 55,000 to 75,000 clones, approximately 75% being singletons. The sample was PBMCs, taken around atezolizumab (anti-PD-L1) treatment. These receptor sequences come from a man in his 70s with urothelial cancer. Both conserved end residues are part of each CDR3. A D gene is named only where the DNA matches it firmly. Clone size is shown for a subset of rows, as once, few, many or a class of expanded clone.

abundance,v_gene,j_gene,d_gene,CDR3aa,CDR3nt
few,TRBV7-3,TRBJ2-3,-,CASSFNRGEDTQYF,TGTGCCAGCAGCTTTAATAGGGGCGAAGATACGCAGTATTTT
once,TRBV11-3,TRBJ2-2,-,CASSPRQGGELFF,TGTGCCAGCAGCCCCCGGCAGGGCGGGGAGCTGTTTTTT
few,TRBV13,TRBJ1-4,TRBD1,CASSLVGQPNEKLFF,TGTGCCAGCAGCTTAGTGGGACAGCCTAATGAAAAACTGTTTTTT
-,TRBV2,TRBJ2-5,TRBD1,CASRDGQEETQYF,TGTGCCAGCAGGGACGGACAGGAAGAGACCCAGTACTTC
-,TRBV2,TRBJ1-1,-,CASSDPFFRGYMDTEAFF,TGTGCCAGCAGTGACCCTTTTTTTAGAGGGTACATGGACACTGAAGCTTTCTTT
few,TRBV10-3,TRBJ2-7,TRBD1,CAILGQEAYEQYF,TGTGCCATACTGGGACAGGAAGCCTACGAGCAGTACTTC
-,TRBV11-2,TRBJ2-5,-,CASSLGGATETQYF,TGTGCCAGCAGCTTAGGGGGCGCAACGGAGACCCAGTACTTC
once,TRBV19,TRBJ1-5,-,CASRVGRQPQHF,TGTGCCAGTAGAGTAGGGAGACAGCCCCAGCATTTT
-,TRBV11-2,TRBJ2-1,TRBD2,CASSGAGGREQFF,TGTGCCAGCAGCGGAGCGGGAGGGCGCGAGCAGTTCTTC
-,TRBV6-6,TRBJ1-5,-,CASSYKGVNQPQHF,TGTGCCAGCAGTTACAAAGGGGTCAATCAGCCCCAGCATTTT
-,TRBV15,TRBJ2-2,TRBD2,CATSRDKAGGRVGELFF,TGTGCCACCAGCAGAGATAAAGCGGGAGGGCGCGTCGGGGAGCTGTTTTTT
-,TRBV27,TRBJ2-7,TRBD2,CASSLSVARPSGTYEQYF,TGTGCCAGCAGTTTATCGGTCGCACGGCCTAGCGGAACCTACGAGCAGTACTTC
-,TRBV5-1,TRBJ1-3,TRBD1,CASSTGDFGNTIYF,TGCGCCAGCAGCACAGGGGATTTTGGAAACACCATATATTTT
-,TRBV5-1,TRBJ1-4,-,CASSLAREGEKLFF,TGCGCCAGCAGCTTGGCCAGGGAAGGTGAAAAACTGTTTTTT
-,TRBV15,TRBJ1-5,-,CATSSYSRNQPQHF,TGTGCCACCAGCAGTTACTCTCGCAATCAGCCCCAGCATTTT
-,TRBV28,TRBJ2-1,TRBD2,CASSLTQGGEGQFF,TGTGCCAGCAGTTTAACCCAGGGTGGGGAGGGGCAGTTCTTC
-,TRBV7-9,TRBJ2-3,TRBD1,CASSQWTGNTDTQYF,TGTGCCAGCAGCCAATGGACAGGAAACACAGATACGCAGTATTTT
-,TRBV7-3,TRBJ2-7,-,CASSPTPSYEQYF,TGTGCCAGCAGCCCAACACCTTCCTACGAGCAGTACTTC
once,TRBV6-5,TRBJ2-3,TRBD2,CAISSGRNTDTQYF,TGTGCCATCTCTAGCGGGAGGAACACAGATACGCAGTATTTT
-,TRBV11-3,TRBJ2-7,TRBD1,CASSFPLTGTYEQYF,TGTGCCAGCAGCTTCCCACTGACAGGGACCTACGAGCAGTACTTC
-,TRBV6-4,TRBJ2-5,-,CASSLNSQETQYF,TGTGCCAGCAGCCTAAACAGCCAAGAGACCCAGTACTTC
-,TRBV2,TRBJ2-1,-,CASTAPRDYEQFF,TGTGCCAGCACCGCCCCTCGGGATTATGAGCAGTTCTTC
-,TRBV19,TRBJ2-7,TRBD2,CASSSGLAGLTYEQYF,TGTGCCAGTAGTTCGGGACTAGCGGGCCTCACCTACGAGCAGTACTTC
-,TRBV6-6,TRBJ2-3,-,CASSPPGRRPDTQYF,TGTGCCAGCAGCCCACCTGGGCGGAGGCCAGATACGCAGTATTTT
few,TRBV9,TRBJ1-1,-,CASSVVSRETEAFF,TGTGCCAGCAGCGTAGTGTCACGGGAAACTGAAGCTTTCTTT
-,TRBV5-1,TRBJ2-1,TRBD1,CASSAGRGQGNEQFF,TGCGCCAGCAGCGCGGGTCGCGGACAGGGCAATGAGCAGTTCTTC
-,TRBV7-3,TRBJ2-1,TRBD2,CASSRGTSGRSYNEQFF,TGTGCCAGCAGCCGCGGGACTAGCGGTCGCTCCTACAATGAGCAGTTCTTC
-,TRBV25-1,TRBJ1-1,TRBD1,CASSQTGEATEAFF,TGTGCCAGCAGTCAAACAGGGGAAGCCACTGAAGCTTTCTTT
-,TRBV5-1,TRBJ2-1,-,CASSSTTTREEQFF,TGCGCCAGCAGCTCCACGACTACAAGGGAGGAGCAGTTCTTC
-,TRBV2,TRBJ2-7,-,CASSASTLSYEQYF,TGTGCCAGCAGTGCCTCGACACTCTCCTACGAGCAGTACTTC
-,TRBV11-2,TRBJ2-1,-,CASSLTSFIDNEQFF,TGTGCCAGCAGCTTAACTAGTTTTATCGACAATGAGCAGTTCTTC
-,TRBV4-3,TRBJ1-5,TRBD1,CASSLSGGDQPQHF,TGCGCCAGCAGCCTCTCAGGGGGCGACCAGCCCCAGCATTTT
-,TRBV28,TRBJ2-7,TRBD2,CASSLARREYPYEQYF,TGTGCCAGCAGTTTGGCTCGGCGGGAGTACCCCTACGAGCAGTACTTC
few,TRBV6-5,TRBJ1-1,-,CASSSLYLNTEAFF,TGTGCCAGCAGTTCCCTCTATTTGAACACTGAAGCTTTCTTT
-,TRBV4-1,TRBJ1-3,-,CASSQATGDSGNTIYF,TGCGCCAGCAGCCAAGCCACAGGTGACTCTGGAAACACCATATATTTT
few,TRBV7-3,TRBJ2-2,-,CASSPTNTGELFF,TGTGCCAGCTCGCCGACAAACACCGGGGAGCTGTTTTTT
-,TRBV9,TRBJ2-2,TRBD2,CASSVGLAGGTGELFF,TGTGCCAGCAGCGTAGGACTAGCGGGAGGCACCGGGGAGCTGTTTTTT
-,TRBV30,TRBJ2-1,TRBD1,CAWGYRGSNEQFF,TGTGCCTGGGGATACAGGGGGTCCAATGAGCAGTTCTTC
-,TRBV27,TRBJ2-1,-,CASSTTGTLPLEQFF,TGTGCCAGCAGTACGACCGGGACTCTCCCCCTAGAGCAGTTCTTC
-,TRBV5-1,TRBJ2-5,TRBD2,CASSLGTSGRETQYF,TGCGCCAGCAGCTTGGGGACTAGCGGGAGGGAGACCCAGTACTTC
-,TRBV4-3,TRBJ2-7,TRBD2,CASSQDVRTSDDEQYF,TGCGCCAGCAGCCAAGATGTTCGAACTAGCGACGACGAGCAGTACTTC
few,TRBV9,TRBJ2-1,-,CASSVVGRADNEQFF,TGTGCCAGCAGCGTAGTAGGCAGGGCAGACAATGAGCAGTTCTTC
-,TRBV7-9,TRBJ2-7,TRBD1,CASSLRPGQGTYEQYF,TGTGCCAGCAGCTTACGCCCGGGACAGGGAACCTACGAGCAGTACTTC
-,TRBV19,TRBJ2-7,TRBD1,CASSTPGTGTNEQYF,TGTGCCAGTAGTACCCCCGGGACAGGGACGAACGAGCAGTACTTC
-,TRBV5-1,TRBJ2-3,TRBD2,CASSLGAAGFDTQYF,TGCGCCAGCAGCTTGGGGGCAGCGGGATTCGATACGCAGTATTTT